Following are 25 T cell receptor beta chains from one sample sequenced in a study of glioma-infiltrating T cells after dendritic cell vaccination. The time point is: after dendritic cell vaccination, including at tumor progression/relapse. Assay: immunoSEQ multiplex PCR; the TCRdb copy retains only in-frame clones and omits some. The table records approximately 50,000 clones, around nine tenths of them present only once. The sample consisted of blood, taken after dendritic cell vaccination. All receptors come from a human donor with glioblastoma.

The chain combines TRBV6-1 with TRBJ1-1, with 10 bases matching TRBD1. Germline trimming cut 5 bases from V and 10 bases from J; bases unmatched to any gene: 7. This CDR3 has 13 amino acids. The V gene's germline CDR1 is MNHNS and CDR2 SASEGT. The CDR3 sequence is CASSPGTGDRAFF. For the CDR3, the DNA is TGTGCCAGCAGTCCCGGGACAGGGGACCGAGCTTTCTTT.

The rearrangement links TRBV5-1 to TRBJ2-7; 7 bases are shared with TRBD2. The germline V gene encodes CDR1 SGHRS and CDR2 YFSETQ. Losses at the gene ends were 3 bases for V and 7 bases for J; bases not matched to a gene: 10. The CDR3 covers 14 residues. The CDR3 DNA sequence: TGCGCCAGCAGCTCCGGGGAGGGTCTGAGTGAGCAGTACTTC. It is translated as CASSSGEGLSEQYF.

The rearrangement uses TRBV27 and TRBJ1-2, with 8 bases identical to TRBD1. From germline, CDR1 is MNHEY and CDR2 SMNVEV (reference sequence). The CDR3 is 16 amino acids. Trimming removed 4 bases from V and 3 bases from J; junction bases left unmatched: 10. CDR3 DNA: TGTGCCAGCAGTTCAAACCCGGGACAGGAGCACTATGGCTACACCTTC. It translates to CASSSNPGQEHYGYTF.

The chain uses TRBV7-9 and TRBJ2-5; 7 bases map to TRBD1. The last part of the DNA fits TRBJ2-7 better; the J call may be wrong. The CDR3 spans 15 residues. Germline lookup yields CDR1 SEHNR and CDR2 FQNEAQ (reference sequence). The CDR3 spells CASSSSDRVSYEQYF. The CDR3 nucleotides are TGTGCCAGCAGCTCCTCTGACAGGGTCTCCTACGAGCAGTACTTC.

This clone was seen only once. The chain links TRBV29-1 to TRBJ2-7; TRBD1 aligns across 9 bases. There are 12 residues in the CDR3. Germline assignment: CDR1 SQVTM and CDR2 ANQGSEA. V trimming: 5 bases; J trimming: 3 bases; junction bases outside the gene matches: 2. The CDR3 DNA is TGCAGCGTTAGGACAGGGGTCTACGAGCAGTACTTC. Translated, it gives CSVRTGVYEQYF.

This rearrangement joins TRBV30 to TRBJ2-5; 12 bases align to TRBD2. This CDR3 spans 16 amino acids. Germline CDR1 and CDR2: GTSNPN and SVGIG (reference sequence). The ends lost 1 base at V and 5 bases at J; junction bases unmatched: 8. The DNA for the CDR3 is TGTGCCTGGAGTGGGCTAGCGGGAGGGCAGTGGGAGACCCAGTACTTC. It codes for CAWSGLAGGQWETQYF. Filled out from reference TRBV30 and TRBJ2-5, the complete variable domain reads SQTIHQWPATLVQPVGSPLSLECTVEGTSNPNLYWYRQAAGRGLQLLFYSVGIGQISSEVPQNLSASRPQDRQFILSSKKLLLSDSGFYLCAWSGLAGGQWETQYFGPGTRLLVL.

Written as DNA, the CDR3 is TGTGCCAGCTCACGTTTCGGCTATGGCTACACCTTC. This gives the protein CASSRFGYGYTF. The chain is built from TRBV7-2 and TRBJ1-2; D ambiguous. The CDR3 runs 12 residues. V was shortened by 8 bases and J by 4 bases, with 11 bases between the two germline ends. Germline CDR1 SGHTA, CDR2 FQGNSA.

The CDR3 protein is CASSPRNDIPSYEQYF. CDR3 bases: TGTGCCAGCAGTCCCAGAAACGACATACCCTCCTACGAGCAGTACTTC. The rearrangement links TRBV27 to TRBJ2-7; D call uncertain. V lost 5 bases to trimming and J lost 0 bases, with 17 bases between them. Germline CDR1 MNHEY, CDR2 SMNVEV (reference sequence). The length of the CDR3 is 16 residues.

The chain combines TRBV6-1 with TRBJ2-1, with TRBD2 matching 9 bases. Germline values: CDR1 MNHNS, CDR2 SASEGT. The CDR3 has 14 residues. The trim removed 9 bases at V and 2 bases at J, leaving 5 bases unmatched. CDR3 region: CASGLARAYNEQFF. CDR3 in DNA: TGTGCCAGTGGACTAGCGAGGGCCTACAATGAGCAGTTCTTC.

The V gene is TRBV5-1, the J gene TRBJ1-4; 7 positions agree with TRBD1. The germline gives CDR1 SGHRS, CDR2 YFSETQ. With 2 bases clipped from V and 8 bases from J, the junction kept 6 bases outside the gene matches. CDR3 length: 14 amino acids. The CDR3 sequence is CASSLGGAREKLFF. The DNA of the CDR3 is TGCGCCAGCAGCTTAGGGGGCGCCAGGGAAAAACTGTTTTTT. The whole variable domain, filled in from reference TRBV5-1 and TRBJ1-4, reads KAGVTQTPRYLIKTRGQQVTLSCSPISGHRSVSWYQQTPGQGLQFLFEYFSETQRNKGNFPGRFSGRQFSNSRSEMNVSTLELGDSALYLCASSLGGAREKLFFGSGTQLSVL.

The rearrangement links TRBV5-5 to TRBJ1-1; D uncertain. The germline V gene has CDR1 SGHKS and CDR2 YYEKEE (reference sequence). CDR3 length equals 15 residues. The V end lost 0 bases, the J end lost 2 bases, and 11 bases lay between the germline ends. CDR3: CASSLDRFLNTEAFF. CDR3 in DNA: TGTGCCAGCAGCTTGGATCGGTTCCTAAACACTGAAGCTTTCTTT.

The rearrangement links TRBV14 to TRBJ1-1; D not certain. With 4 bases removed from V and 1 base from J, the gap between germline ends came to 7 bases. Germline CDR1 SGHDN, CDR2 FVKESK. The CDR3 totals 13 residues. CDR3 protein: CASSLGRNTEAFF. In nucleotides, the CDR3 is TGTGCCAGCAGCCTGGGGAGGAACACTGAAGCTTTCTTT.

This chain uses TRBV27 with TRBJ2-1, with D possibly matching TRBD1 (5 bases). Germline loops: CDR1 MNHEY, CDR2 SMNVEV (reference sequence). Trimming cost V 4 bases and J 4 bases, with 17 bases left between them. The CDR3 has 16 amino acids. The CDR3 is CASSSLEGALYNEQFF. CDR3 nucleotide sequence: TGTGCCAGCAGTTCCCTGGAAGGGGCGCTTTACAATGAGCAGTTCTTC.

This clone was seen a single time. V usage is TRBV2 and J usage is TRBJ2-7; 7 positions agree with TRBD1. The CDR3 has 15 residues. Per the germline V gene, CDR1 is SNHLY and CDR2 is FYNNEI. The trim removed 2 bases at V and 2 bases at J, leaving 6 bases unmatched. CDR3 sequence: CASSERAGGAYEQYF. CDR3 DNA sequence: TGTGCCAGCAGTGAACGGGCAGGGGGAGCCTACGAGCAGTACTTC. The full variable domain, rest sourced from reference TRBV2 and TRBJ2-7, is EPEVTQTPSHQVTQMGQEVILRCVPISNHLYFYWYRQILGQKVEFLVSFYNNEISEKSEIFDDQFSVERPDGSNFTLKIRSTKLEDSAMYFCASSERAGGAYEQYFGPGTRLTVT.

The rearrangement joins TRBV27 to TRBJ2-1, with D tentatively TRBD2 (6 bases). V dropped 0 bases and J dropped 0 bases, with 9 bases sitting between them. The CDR3 loop spans 16 amino acids. Germline CDR1 and CDR2: MNHEY and SMNVEV (reference sequence). The CDR3 loop is CASSLSLADSYNEQFF. As DNA, the CDR3 is TGTGCCAGCAGTTTATCCTTAGCGGACTCCTACAATGAGCAGTTCTTC.

V is TRBV27 and J is TRBJ2-5; TRBD2 matches 7 bases. The CDR3 is 14 amino acids. Germline values: CDR1 MNHEY, CDR2 SMNVEV (reference sequence). The V gene end was trimmed by 6 bases and the J gene end by 5 bases; junction bases not matched to a gene: 9. CDR3 DNA sequence: TGTGCCAGCAGAACGTTCAGAGCGGGGGAGACCCAGTACTTC. This translates into CASRTFRAGETQYF.

The chain employs TRBV7-9 and TRBJ2-7, with a possible D match to TRBD1 (5 bases). CDR1 is SEHNR and CDR2 is FQNEAQ in the germline V gene (reference sequence). Trimming cost V 10 bases and J 0 bases, with 13 bases left between them. The CDR3 extends over 13 amino acids. The CDR3, as DNA: TGTGCCACAAGTGGCGACAGCTCCTACGAGCAGTACTTC. Translated: CATSGDSSYEQYF.

V usage is TRBV29-1 and J usage is TRBJ1-1; 7 bases are a match to TRBD1. Trimming took 7 bases from V and 4 from J; bases not matched to a gene: 12. Germline V gene sequence: CDR1 SQVTM, CDR2 ANQGSEA. The CDR3 totals 14 residues. The CDR3 region is CSALTGLGVTEAFF. DNA of the CDR3: TGCAGCGCTTTGACAGGGTTGGGGGTCACTGAAGCTTTCTTT.

The chain combines TRBV20-1 with TRBJ1-1, with D tentatively TRBD1 (5 bases). This CDR3 is 11 amino acids long. Per the germline V gene, CDR1 is DFQATT and CDR2 is SNEGSKA (reference sequence). Trimming cost V 5 bases and J 5 bases, with 9 bases left between them. The CDR3 loop is CSAGARTEAFF. Written as DNA, the CDR3 is TGCAGTGCTGGGGCGCGGACTGAAGCTTTCTTT.

This rearrangement joins TRBV14 to TRBJ1-1; TRBD1 agrees at 9 bases. The V gene's germline CDR1 is SGHDN and CDR2 FVKESK. V dropped 2 bases and J dropped 3; count of bases not matched to a gene: 7. The CDR3 consists of 16 residues. The DNA for the CDR3 is TGTGCCAGCAGCCAACTCCCGGGACAGGGACACACTGAAGCTTTCTTT. It encodes CASSQLPGQGHTEAFF.

The chain couples TRBV19 to TRBJ2-6; no definite D call. This CDR3 contains 12 residues. Trimming shortened V by 4 bases and J by 4 bases, and 2 bases separated the two germline ends. Looked up from germline, CDR1 is LNHDA and CDR2 is SQIVND (reference sequence). CDR3 in amino acids: CASSTGANVLTF. Written as DNA, the CDR3 is TGTGCCAGTAGTACGGGGGCCAACGTCCTGACTTTC.

This clone occurred once. The chain combines TRBV30 with TRBJ1-5; D might be TRBD1 (5 bases). Germline loops: CDR1 GTSNPN, CDR2 SVGIG (reference sequence). The CDR3 sequence is 16 residues long. Trimming removed 4 bases from V and 2 bases from J, with 18 bases in between. As DNA, the CDR3 is TGTGCCTGGAATCGGCAGGGCTGGAACGGCAATCAGCCCCAGCATTTT. As protein: CAWNRQGWNGNQPQHF.

The rearrangement links TRBV7-9 to TRBJ2-1; tentative D call: TRBD2 (5 bases). The CDR3 is made up of 16 amino acids. Germline assignment: CDR1 SEHNR and CDR2 FQNEAQ (reference sequence). V lost 6 bases and J 0 bases, leaving 15 bases between the germline ends. CDR3 sequence: CASRGGGLGSYNEQFF. The CDR3 bases are TGTGCCAGCAGAGGTGGAGGCCTCGGCTCCTACAATGAGCAGTTCTTC.

CDR3 protein: CASSLSISGNTIYF. The CDR3 DNA sequence: TGTGCCAGCAGCTTATCCATCTCTGGAAACACCATATATTTT. This chain links TRBV7-9 with TRBJ1-3, with D uncertain. V lost 2 bases and J lost 0, with 5 bases in between. The CDR3 length is 14 residues. Germline CDR1 SEHNR, CDR2 FQNEAQ (reference sequence).

The V gene is TRBV10-3, the J gene TRBJ2-2, with D possibly TRBD2 on 7 matching bases. Germline CDR1 and CDR2: ENHRY and SYGVKD. The V gene lost 10 bases and the J gene lost 1 base, with 16 bases spanning the gap. This CDR3 has 15 residues. CDR3 loop: CATTGGGRNTGELFF. DNA for the CDR3: TGTGCCACCACTGGGGGGGGGCGGAACACCGGGGAGCTGTTTTTT.